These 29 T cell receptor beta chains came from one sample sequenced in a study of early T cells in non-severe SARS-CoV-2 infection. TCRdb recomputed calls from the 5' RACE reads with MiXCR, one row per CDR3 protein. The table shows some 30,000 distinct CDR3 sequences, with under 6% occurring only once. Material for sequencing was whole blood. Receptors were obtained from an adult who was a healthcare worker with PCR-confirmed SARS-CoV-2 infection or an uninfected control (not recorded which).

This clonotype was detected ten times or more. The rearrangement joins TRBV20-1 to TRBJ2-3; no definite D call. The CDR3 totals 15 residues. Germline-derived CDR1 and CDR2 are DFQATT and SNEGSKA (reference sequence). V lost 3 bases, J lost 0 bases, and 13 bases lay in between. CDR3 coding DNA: TGCAGTGCTAGTTTGGGGTACTCTAGCACAGATACGCAGTATTTT. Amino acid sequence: CSASLGYSSTDTQYF.

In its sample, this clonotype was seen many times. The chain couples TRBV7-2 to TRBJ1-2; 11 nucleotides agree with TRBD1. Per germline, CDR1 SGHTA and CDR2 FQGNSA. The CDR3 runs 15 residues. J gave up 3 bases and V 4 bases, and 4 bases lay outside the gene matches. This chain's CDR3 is CASSSGTGGYYGYTF. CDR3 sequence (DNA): TGTGCCAGCAGCTCCGGGACAGGGGGTTACTATGGCTACACCTTC.

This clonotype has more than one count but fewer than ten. The CDR3: CASSAMWNSPLHF. CDR3 nucleotides: TGTGCCAGCAGCGCTATGTGGAATTCACCCCTCCACTTT. The V gene is TRBV21-1, the J gene TRBJ1-6. TRBV21-1 is flagged as a pseudogene. The CDR3 has 13 residues.

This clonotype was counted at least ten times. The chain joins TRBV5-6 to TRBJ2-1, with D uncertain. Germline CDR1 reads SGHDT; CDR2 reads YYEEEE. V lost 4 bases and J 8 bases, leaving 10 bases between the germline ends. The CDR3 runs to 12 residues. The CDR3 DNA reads TGTGCCAGCAGCAAGGGTGGCCATGAGCAGTTCTTC. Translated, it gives CASSKGGHEQFF.

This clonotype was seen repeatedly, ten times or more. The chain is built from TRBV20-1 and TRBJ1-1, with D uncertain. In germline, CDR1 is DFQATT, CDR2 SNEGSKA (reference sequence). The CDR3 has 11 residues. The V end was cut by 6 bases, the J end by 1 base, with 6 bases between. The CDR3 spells CSASPNTEAFF. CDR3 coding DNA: TGCAGTGCCTCTCCGAACACTGAAGCTTTCTTT.

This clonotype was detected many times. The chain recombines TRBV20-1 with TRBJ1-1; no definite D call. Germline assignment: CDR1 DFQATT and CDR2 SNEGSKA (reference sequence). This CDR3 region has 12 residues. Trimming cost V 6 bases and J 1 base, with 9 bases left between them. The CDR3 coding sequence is TGCAGTGCCGAGAGGTCGAACACTGAAGCTTTCTTT. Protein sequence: CSAERSNTEAFF.

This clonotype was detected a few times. This chain's CDR3 is CAWSVPGQGAPYYNEQFF. CDR3 DNA: TGTGCCTGGAGTGTGCCGGGACAGGGGGCTCCTTACTACAATGAGCAGTTCTTC. This chain joins TRBV30 and TRBJ2-1, with TRBD1 matching over 12 bases. This CDR3 comprises 18 residues. Per germline, CDR1 GTSNPN and CDR2 SVGIG (reference sequence). The V and J ends lost 0 bases and 3 bases, in that order; junction bases with no gene match: 9.

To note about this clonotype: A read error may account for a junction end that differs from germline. The CDR3 DNA reads TGTGCCGGCAGTGATCGGTCTACAGGGGCGGGCAATGAGCAGTTCTTC. It encodes CAGSDRSTGAGNEQFF. The chain links TRBV6-4 to TRBJ2-1; TRBD1 agrees at 7 bases. The length of the CDR3 is 16 residues. Germline values: CDR1 MRHNA, CDR2 SNTAGT.

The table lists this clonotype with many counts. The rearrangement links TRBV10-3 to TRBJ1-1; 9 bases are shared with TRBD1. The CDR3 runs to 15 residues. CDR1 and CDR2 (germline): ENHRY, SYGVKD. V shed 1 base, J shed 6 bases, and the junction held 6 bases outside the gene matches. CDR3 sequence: CAISELLGQGAEAFF. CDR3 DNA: TGTGCCATCAGTGAGTTATTGGGACAGGGCGCTGAAGCTTTCTTT.

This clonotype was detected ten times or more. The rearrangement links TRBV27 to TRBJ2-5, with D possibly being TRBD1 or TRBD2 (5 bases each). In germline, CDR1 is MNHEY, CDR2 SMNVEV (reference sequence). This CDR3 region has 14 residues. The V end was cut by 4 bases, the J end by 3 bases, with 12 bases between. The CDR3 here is CASSSLGTEETQYF. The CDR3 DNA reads TGTGCCAGCAGTTCCTTGGGGACCGAAGAGACCCAGTACTTC.

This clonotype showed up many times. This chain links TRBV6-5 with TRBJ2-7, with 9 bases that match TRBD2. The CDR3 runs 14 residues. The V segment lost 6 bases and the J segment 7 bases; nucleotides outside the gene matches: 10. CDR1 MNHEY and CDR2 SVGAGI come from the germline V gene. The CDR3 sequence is CASRPRGGLNEQYF. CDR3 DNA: TGTGCCAGCAGACCGCGGGGGGGCCTTAATGAGCAGTACTTC.

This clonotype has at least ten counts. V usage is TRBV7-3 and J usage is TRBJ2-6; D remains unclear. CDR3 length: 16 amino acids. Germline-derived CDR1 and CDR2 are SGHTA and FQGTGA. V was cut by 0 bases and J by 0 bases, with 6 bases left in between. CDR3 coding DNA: TGTGCCAGCAGCTTAACGCACAGCTCTGGGGCCAACGTCCTGACTTTC. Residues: CASSLTHSSGANVLTF.

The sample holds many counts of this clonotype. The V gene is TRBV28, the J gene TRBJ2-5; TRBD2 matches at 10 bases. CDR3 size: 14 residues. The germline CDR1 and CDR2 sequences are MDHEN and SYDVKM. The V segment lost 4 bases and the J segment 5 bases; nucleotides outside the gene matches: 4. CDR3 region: CASSSAGGPETQYF. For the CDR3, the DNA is TGTGCCAGCAGTTCAGCGGGGGGGCCGGAGACCCAGTACTTC. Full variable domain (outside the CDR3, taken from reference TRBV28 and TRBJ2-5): DVKVTQSSRYLVKRTGEKVFLECVQDMDHENMFWYRQDPGLGLRLIYFSYDVKMKEKGDIPEGYSVSREKKERFSLILESASTNQTSMYLCASSSAGGPETQYFGPGTRLLVL.

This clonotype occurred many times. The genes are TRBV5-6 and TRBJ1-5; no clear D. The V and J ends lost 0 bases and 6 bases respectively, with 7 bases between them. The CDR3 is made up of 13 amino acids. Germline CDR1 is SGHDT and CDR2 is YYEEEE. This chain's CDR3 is CASSLVGSQPQHF. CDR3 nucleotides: TGTGCCAGCAGCTTGGTGGGGTCTCAGCCCCAGCATTTT.

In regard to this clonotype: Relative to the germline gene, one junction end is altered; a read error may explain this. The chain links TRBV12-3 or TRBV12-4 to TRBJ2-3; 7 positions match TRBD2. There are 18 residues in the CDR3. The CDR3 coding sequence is TGTGCCAGAAGTTCCCCGTCGCGAGCGGGGAGGAGCACAGATACGCAGTATTTT. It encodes CARSSPSRAGRSTDTQYF.

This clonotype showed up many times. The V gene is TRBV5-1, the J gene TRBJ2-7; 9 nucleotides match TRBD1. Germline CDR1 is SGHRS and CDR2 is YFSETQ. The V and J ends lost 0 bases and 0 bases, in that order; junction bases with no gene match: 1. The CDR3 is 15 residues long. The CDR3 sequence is CASSLATGGSYEQYF. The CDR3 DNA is TGCGCCAGCAGCTTGGCGACAGGGGGCTCCTACGAGCAGTACTTC.

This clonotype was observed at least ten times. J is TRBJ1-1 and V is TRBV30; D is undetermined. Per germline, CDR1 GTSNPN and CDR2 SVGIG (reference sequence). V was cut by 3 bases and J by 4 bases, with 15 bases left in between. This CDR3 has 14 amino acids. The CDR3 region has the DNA TGTGCCTGGAGAGTTTCAGGCTCTGGCACTGAAGCTTTCTTT. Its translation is CAWRVSGSGTEAFF.

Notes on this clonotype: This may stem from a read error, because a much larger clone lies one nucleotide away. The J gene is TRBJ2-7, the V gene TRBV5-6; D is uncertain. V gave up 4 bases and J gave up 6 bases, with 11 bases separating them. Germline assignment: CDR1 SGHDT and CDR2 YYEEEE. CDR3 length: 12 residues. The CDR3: CASSAVGCEQYF. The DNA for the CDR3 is TGTGCCAGCAGCGCTGTTGGATGCGAGCAGTACTTC. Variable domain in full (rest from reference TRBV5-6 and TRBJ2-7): DAGVTQSPTHLIKTRGQQVTLRCSPKSGHDTVSWYQQALGQGPQFIFQYYEEEERQRGNFPDRFSGHQFPNYSSELNVNALLLGDSALYLCASSAVGCEQYFGPGTRLTVT.

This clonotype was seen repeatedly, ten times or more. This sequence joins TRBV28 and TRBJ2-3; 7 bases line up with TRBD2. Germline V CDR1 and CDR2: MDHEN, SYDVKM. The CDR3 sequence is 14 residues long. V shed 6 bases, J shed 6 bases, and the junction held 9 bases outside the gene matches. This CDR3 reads CASSPGGKGDTQYF. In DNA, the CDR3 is TGTGCCAGCAGCCCCGGGGGGAAAGGGGATACGCAGTATTTT.

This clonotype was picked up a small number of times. CDR3 amino acids: CASSPPLVGSDKNIQYF. The CDR3 bases are TGTGCCAGCTCACCACCTCTGGTGGGGAGTGACAAAAACATTCAGTACTTC. This rearrangement joins TRBV18 to TRBJ2-4; D is possibly TRBD2 (5 bases). V lost 0 bases and J lost 3, with 15 bases in between. The CDR3 runs 17 residues. Per germline, CDR1 KGHSH and CDR2 LQKENI.

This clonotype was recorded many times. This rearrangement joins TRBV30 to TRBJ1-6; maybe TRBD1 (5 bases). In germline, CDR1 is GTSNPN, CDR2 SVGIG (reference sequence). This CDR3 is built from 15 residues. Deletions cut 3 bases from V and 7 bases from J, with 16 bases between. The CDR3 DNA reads TGTGCCTGGAGCCTATTGGGACGAGGGAATTCACCCCTCCACTTT. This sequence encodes CAWSLLGRGNSPLHF.

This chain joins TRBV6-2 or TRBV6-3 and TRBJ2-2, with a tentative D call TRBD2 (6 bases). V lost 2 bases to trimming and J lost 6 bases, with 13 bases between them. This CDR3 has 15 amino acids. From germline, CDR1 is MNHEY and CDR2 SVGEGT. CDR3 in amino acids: CASSYTGVSAGELFF. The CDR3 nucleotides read TGTGCCAGCAGTTACACGGGGGTCTCGGCCGGGGAGCTGTTTTTT.

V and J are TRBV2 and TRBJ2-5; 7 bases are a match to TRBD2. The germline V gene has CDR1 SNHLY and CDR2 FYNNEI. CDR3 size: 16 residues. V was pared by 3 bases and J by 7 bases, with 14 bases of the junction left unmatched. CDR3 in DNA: TGTGCCAGCAGTGATCTCTTAGCGGGCCCACCACGGACCCAGTACTTC. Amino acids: CASSDLLAGPPRTQYF.

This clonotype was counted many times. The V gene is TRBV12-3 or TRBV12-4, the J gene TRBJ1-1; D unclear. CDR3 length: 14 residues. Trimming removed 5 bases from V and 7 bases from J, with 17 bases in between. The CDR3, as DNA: TGTGCCAGCAGTCCTTCTGGACGGGTCTTTGAAGCTTTCTTT. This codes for CASSPSGRVFEAFF.

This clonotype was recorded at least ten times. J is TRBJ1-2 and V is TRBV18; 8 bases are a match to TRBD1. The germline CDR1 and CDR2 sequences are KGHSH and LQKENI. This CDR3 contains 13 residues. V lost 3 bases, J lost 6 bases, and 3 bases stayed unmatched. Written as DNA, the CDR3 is TGTGCCAGCTCACCGGACAGGGAGGATGGCTACACCTTC. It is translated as CASSPDREDGYTF. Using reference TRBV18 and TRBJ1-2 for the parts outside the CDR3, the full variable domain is NAGVMQNPRHLVRRRGQEARLRCSPMKGHSHVYWYRQLPEEGLKFMVYLQKENIIDESGMPKERFSAEFPKEGPSILRIQQVVRGDSAAYFCASSPDREDGYTFGSGTRLTVV.

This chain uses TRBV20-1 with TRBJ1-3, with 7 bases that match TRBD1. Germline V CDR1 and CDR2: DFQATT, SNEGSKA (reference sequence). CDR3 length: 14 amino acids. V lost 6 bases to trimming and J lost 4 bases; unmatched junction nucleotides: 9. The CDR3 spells CSAVAGTVGNTIYF. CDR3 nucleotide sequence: TGCAGTGCGGTAGCTGGGACAGTCGGAAACACCATATATTTT.

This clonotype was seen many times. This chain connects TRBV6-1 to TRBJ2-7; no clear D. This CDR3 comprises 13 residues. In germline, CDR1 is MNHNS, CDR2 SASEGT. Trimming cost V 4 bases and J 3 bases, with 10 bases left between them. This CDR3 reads CASSADGLYEQYF. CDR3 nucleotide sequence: TGTGCCAGCAGTGCGGACGGCCTCTACGAGCAGTACTTC.

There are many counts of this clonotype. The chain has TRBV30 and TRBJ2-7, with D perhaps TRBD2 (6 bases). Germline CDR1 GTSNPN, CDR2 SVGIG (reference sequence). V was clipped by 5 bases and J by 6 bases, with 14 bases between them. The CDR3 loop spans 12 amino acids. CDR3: CAWDQGGFEQYF. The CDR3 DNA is TGTGCCTGGGACCAGGGAGGCTTCGAGCAGTACTTC.

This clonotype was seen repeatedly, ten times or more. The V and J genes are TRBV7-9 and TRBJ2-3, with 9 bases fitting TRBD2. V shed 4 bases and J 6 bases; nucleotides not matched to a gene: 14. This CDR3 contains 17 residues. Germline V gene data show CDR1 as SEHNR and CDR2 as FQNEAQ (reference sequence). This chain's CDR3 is CASSSWTRGTSNDTQYF. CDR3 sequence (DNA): TGTGCCAGCAGCTCTTGGACGAGGGGGACTAGCAACGATACGCAGTATTTT.